These T cell receptor beta chains were read from a single sample in a study of blood T cell repertoires in COVID-19. Produced via immunoSEQ multiplex PCR; TCRdb's table is partial and in-frame only. The profile shows 200,000 or so clones, 70% to 90% of them singletons. The sequenced sample was peripheral blood. Receptors originate from a man between 65 and 80 years old with active or convalescent COVID-19. Both conserved end residues are part of each CDR3. The order of the fields is D gene, V gene, J gene, CDR3 length, clone size, CDR3 protein, CDR3 DNA. D genes are given only for firm matches. The size field is filled for only some rows; it gives once, few, many or a size class.

NA	TRBV28	TRBJ1-2	13	NA	CASSLLGGYGYTF	TGTGCCAGCAGTTTACTAGGGGGCTATGGCTACACCTTC
NA	TRBV11-2	TRBJ2-7	16	NA	CASSLVGPTAGYEQYF	TGTGCCAGCAGCTTAGTCGGCCCTACCGCGGGCTACGAGCAGTACTTC
TRBD1	TRBV20-1	TRBJ2-4	16	NA	CSASRPWTGSKNIQYF	TGCAGTGCTAGTCGCCCCTGGACAGGGAGCAAAAACATTCAGTACTTC
TRBD1	TRBV3-1/TRBV3-2	TRBJ2-2	16	NA	CASSQPPTGGSGELFF	TGTGCCAGCAGCCAGCCACCTACAGGGGGGTCCGGGGAGCTGTTTTTT
NA	TRBV11-2	TRBJ2-7	18	NA	CASSPFGERALSPYEQYF	TGTGCCAGCAGCCCCTTTGGGGAGCGGGCCCTCAGTCCCTACGAGCAGTACTTC
TRBD2	TRBV4-3	TRBJ2-1	17	once	CASSRGLAGGSYNEQFF	TGCGCCAGCAGCCGGGGACTAGCGGGAGGGTCCTACAATGAGCAGTTCTTC
NA	TRBV7-2	TRBJ2-5	15	NA	CASSLGSGVQETQYF	TGTGCCAGCAGCTTAGGGTCCGGGGTTCAAGAGACCCAGTACTTC
TRBD1	TRBV14	TRBJ1-6	13	NA	CASAPGQGSPLHF	TGTGCCAGCGCTCCGGGACAGGGGTCACCCCTCCACTTT
TRBD1	TRBV7-9	TRBJ1-4	14	NA	CASSLSDRGEKLFF	TGTGCCAGCAGCCTTTCCGACAGGGGGGAAAAACTGTTTTTT
TRBD2	TRBV12-5	TRBJ2-1	15	NA	CASGPSGGLYNEQFF	TGTGCTAGTGGGCCAAGCGGGGGCCTTTACAATGAGCAGTTCTTC
NA	TRBV6-2/TRBV6-3	TRBJ2-2	15	NA	CASSSRPRYTGELFF	TGTGCCAGCAGTTCCAGACCCAGGTACACCGGGGAGCTGTTTTTT
TRBD1	TRBV9	TRBJ1-1	15	NA	CASSVAPRGPTEAFF	TGTGCCAGCAGCGTAGCCCCCAGGGGGCCCACTGAAGCTTTCTTT
TRBD1	TRBV6-5	TRBJ1-5	15	NA	CASGPGTGELQPQHF	TGTGCCAGCGGCCCCGGGACAGGTGAATTGCAGCCCCAGCATTTT
TRBD1	TRBV24-1	TRBJ2-7	15	NA	CATSDFTGGIYEQYF	TGTGCCACCAGTGATTTCACAGGGGGCATATACGAGCAGTACTTC
TRBD1	TRBV27	TRBJ1-6	23	NA	CASSLSYPGGTAPFQAYNSPLHF	TGTGCCAGCAGTTTATCTTATCCGGGTGGGACAGCACCTTTTCAAGCCTATAATTCACCCCTCCACTTT
TRBD1	TRBV20-1	TRBJ1-6	14	many	CSASDGTGNSPLHF	TGCAGTGCTAGTGACGGGACAGGAAATTCACCCCTCCACTTT
TRBD1	TRBV28	TRBJ2-5	14	NA	CASSGTGIVETQYF	TGTGCCAGCAGTGGGACAGGGATAGTAGAGACCCAGTACTTC
NA	TRBV20-1	TRBJ2-5	13	NA	CSASSFSKETQYF	TGCAGTGCTAGTTCTTTTAGTAAAGAGACCCAGTACTTC
TRBD2	TRBV6-5	TRBJ2-2	15	NA	CASSRTSGIGGELFF	TGTGCCAGCAGTCGGACTAGCGGGATTGGCGGGGAGCTGTTTTTT
NA	TRBV5-1	TRBJ2-4	17	NA	CASSLVQTPLAKNIQYF	TGCGCCAGCAGCTTGGTGCAGACACCACTAGCCAAAAACATTCAGTACTTC
NA	TRBV19	TRBJ2-1	14	NA	CASSIGLDYNEQFF	TGTGCCAGTAGTATCGGACTCGATTACAATGAGCAGTTCTTC
TRBD2	TRBV7-2	TRBJ2-2	16	few	CASSPPGLAGRGELFF	TGTGCCAGCAGCCCACCGGGACTAGCGGGAAGGGGGGAGCTGTTTTTT
TRBD2	TRBV9	TRBJ2-2	16	NA	CASSVGSGGAGGELFF	TGTGCCAGCAGCGTAGGAAGCGGGGGGGCCGGCGGGGAGCTGTTTTTT
TRBD2	TRBV2	TRBJ2-3	17	NA	CASSDSASGANTDTQYF	TGTGCCAGCAGTGATTCGGCTAGCGGGGCGAACACAGATACGCAGTATTTT
TRBD1	TRBV6-6	TRBJ2-7	14	NA	CASSLGRGISEQYF	TGTGCCAGCAGTTTGGGCAGGGGGATAAGCGAGCAGTACTTC
TRBD1	TRBV7-8	TRBJ1-5	16	NA	CASSLARDSRHQPQHF	TGTGCCAGCAGCTTAGCAAGGGACAGCAGGCACCAGCCCCAGCATTTT
TRBD1	TRBV28	TRBJ1-6	12	NA	CASGTGNSPLHF	TGTGCCAGCGGGACAGGCAATTCACCCCTCCACTTT
NA	TRBV28	TRBJ2-4	15	NA	CASRRGLHTPNIQYF	TGTGCCAGCAGGCGGGGTCTACATACACCAAACATTCAGTACTTC
TRBD2	TRBV4-2	TRBJ2-2	15	once	CASSLGASGKQELFF	TGTGCCAGCAGCCTCGGGGCTAGCGGGAAGCAGGAGCTGTTTTTT
TRBD1	TRBV6-6	TRBJ1-2	14	NA	CASSIGTGRYGYTF	TGTGCCAGCAGTATAGGGACAGGCCGCTATGGCTACACCTTC
NA	TRBV28	TRBJ1-3	14	NA	CASSLDSSGNTIYF	TGTGCCAGCAGTTTGGACAGCTCTGGAAACACCATATATTTT
NA	TRBV3-1/TRBV3-2	TRBJ2-5	14	NA	CASSLAGGQETQYF	TGTGCCAGCAGCCTGGCGGGCGGGCAAGAGACCCAGTACTTC
NA	TRBV5-1	TRBJ2-7	14	NA	CASSLGSGRGEQYF	TGCGCCAGCAGTCTGGGGAGTGGCCGGGGGGAGCAGTACTTC
NA	TRBV7-2	TRBJ1-3	18	NA	CASSLLSGLPGGGNTIYF	TGTGCCAGCAGCTTATTATCTGGATTACCGGGGGGGGGAAACACCATATATTTT
NA	TRBV4-3	TRBJ1-5	18	NA	CASSQVAGGTHSNQPQHF	TGCGCCAGCAGCCAAGTTGCCGGGGGGACCCATAGCAATCAGCCCCAGCATTTT
NA	TRBV18	TRBJ1-1	14	NA	CASAPRGVNTEAFF	TGTGCCAGCGCCCCCAGGGGAGTGAACACTGAAGCTTTCTTT
NA	TRBV19	TRBJ2-7	14	NA	CASSIYDSPYEQYF	TGTGCCAGTAGTATTTACGACAGCCCCTACGAGCAGTACTTC
NA	TRBV20-1	TRBJ2-5	10	once	CSASLETQYF	TGCAGTGCTAGCCTAGAGACCCAGTACTTC
TRBD2	TRBV18	TRBJ2-5	16	NA	CASSPTSGGYQETQYF	TGTGCCAGCTCACCAACTAGCGGGGGATACCAAGAGACCCAGTACTTC
NA	TRBV18	TRBJ2-1	15	NA	CASSPNQGHYNEQFF	TGTGCCAGCTCACCAAATCAGGGGCACTACAATGAGCAGTTCTTC
TRBD2	TRBV6-5	TRBJ2-3	15	NA	CASSSSGSSTDTQYF	TGTGCCAGCAGTTCCAGCGGGAGTAGCACAGATACGCAGTATTTT
TRBD1	TRBV6-5	TRBJ2-3	14	NA	CASVQGAYGDTQYF	TGTGCCAGCGTCCAGGGGGCATATGGAGATACGCAGTATTTT